This T cell receptor beta chain was sequenced for a study of CD8 T cells in Susac syndrome. Findings of the study overall: The study conceded that relatively few individuals underwent its TCR sequencing and HLA analysis.

This clonotype is a singleton in its sample. Its antigen remains unknown. Through negative isolation, CD4+ and CD8+ T cells were obtained, while TEMRA cells were enriched using FACS. cDNA came from around 0.5 to 1 ug RNA primed by random hexamers. TCRdb recomputed calls from the immunoSEQ multiplex PCR reads with MiXCR, one row per CDR3 protein. The sample has hundreds of thousands of distinct CDR3 sequences; about nine tenths are singletons. The CDR3 consists of 14 residues. Germline V lookup: CDR1 SNHLY, CDR2 FYNNEI. The ends were cut back, 4 bases at V and 4 bases at J, with 14 bases in the middle. This clonotype originated in a human donor with multiple sclerosis. The sample comprised CD8+ T cells from PBMCs. This chain uses TRBV2 with TRBJ2-7; D is perhaps TRBD1 (5 bases). This chain's CDR3 is CASSGRTPSYEQYF. Written as DNA, the CDR3 is TGTGCCAGCAGTGGGCGGACACCTAGTTACGAGCAGTACTTC. Using reference TRBV2 and TRBJ2-7 for the parts outside the CDR3, the full variable domain is EPEVTQTPSHQVTQMGQEVILRCVPISNHLYFYWYRQILGQKVEFLVSFYNNEISEKSEIFDDQFSVERPDGSNFTLKIRSTKLEDSAMYFCASSGRTPSYEQYFGPGTRLTVT.